This T cell receptor (beta chain) appears in the sequencing data of a study of long-term antiretroviral therapy in people with HIV. Study-level results: When set beside controls, HIV repertoires had CDR3 length ranges that were narrower. After ART, diversity increased yet remained lower than transplant donor controls. All time points showed a repertoire dominated by clones expanded before ART.

The germline V gene encodes CDR1 LNHDA and CDR2 SQIVND (reference sequence). CDR3 length: 16 residues. Unmatched junction bases numbered 13, after V lost 2 bases and J lost 9 bases. To note about this clone: The antigen is not known.

Runs used v3.0 of the immunoSEQ assay and were done at survey level. The study targeted 40,000-50,000 T-cell genomes per sample in sequencing. Clones were read by immunoSEQ multiplex PCR, and TCRdb kept only the in-frame ones, dropping some. The repertoire holds over 30,000 clones, with 86% as singletons. Sequencing was performed on unsorted PBMCs, taken 1.2 years after starting antiretroviral therapy. The clonotype comes from a woman between 50 and 59 years old with HIV. The V gene is TRBV19, the J gene TRBJ2-1, with 7 bases fitting TRBD1. The CDR3 sequence is CASSIQLTGELGEQFF. The DNA of the CDR3 is TGTGCCAGTAGTATACAGCTCACAGGGGAGTTGGGTGAGCAGTTCTTC.